The rows below give T cell receptor beta chains drawn from one sample of a study of shared clonotypes between healthy human individuals. Here immunoSEQ multiplex PCR was the method, and the copy in TCRdb shows in-frame clones only, minus some. In the table there are about 2.3 million clones, about 90% of which are singletons. Sequenced: naive CD4+ T cells from PBMCs. The origin of the receptors is a man between 18 and 35 years old in good health. Some clones in this sample may be carry-over from other donors' samples. Each CDR3 is given with its conserved first and last residue. Fields, in order: V gene, J gene, CDR3 protein.

V: TRBV5-6
J: TRBJ1-4
CDR3: CASSVDRGWEKLFF

V: TRBV11-2
J: TRBJ1-5
CDR3: CASSLEGYRNQPQHF

V: TRBV7-2
J: TRBJ2-1
CDR3: CASSLNSYNEQFF

V: TRBV6-6
J: TRBJ2-7
CDR3: CASSPGTGLDEQYF

V: TRBV5-1
J: TRBJ2-2
CDR3: CASSSQSTGELFF

V: TRBV6-1
J: TRBJ1-5
CDR3: CASSAVYSNQPQHF

V: TRBV5-1
J: TRBJ1-3
CDR3: CASSLGANSGNTIYF

V: TRBV6-1
J: TRBJ2-7
CDR3: CASSLAGGPGEQYF

V: TRBV4-1
J: TRBJ1-3
CDR3: CASNLGHQAGNTIYF

V: TRBV7-6
J: TRBJ1-2
CDR3: CASSRRQDSPAGYTF

V: TRBV9
J: TRBJ1-1
CDR3: CASSATANTEAFF

V: TRBV19
J: TRBJ1-5
CDR3: CASSIDLRSDGSQPQHF

V: TRBV11-2
J: TRBJ2-5
CDR3: CASMVGGDLPRETQYF

V: TRBV12-5
J: TRBJ2-5
CDR3: CASAVAGGSETQYF

V: TRBV18
J: TRBJ1-5
CDR3: CASSPQATGVGAQHF

V: TRBV5-6
J: TRBJ2-2
CDR3: CASSPPWGGSTGELFF

V: TRBV28
J: TRBJ1-5
CDR3: CASSSVGDRGYNQPQHF

V: TRBV6-1
J: TRBJ2-7
CDR3: CASTLLTSGGYEQYF

V: TRBV28
J: TRBJ1-1
CDR3: CASTLGGGLAEAFF

V: TRBV5-1
J: TRBJ2-2
CDR3: CASSLKGTLSPGELFF

V: TRBV18
J: TRBJ1-1
CDR3: CASSPQGPATKAFF

V: TRBV5-1
J: TRBJ2-1
CDR3: CASSLGLAGGFYNEQFF

V: TRBV7-2
J: TRBJ2-6
CDR3: CASSPRVSSGANVLTF

V: TRBV5-8
J: TRBJ1-2
CDR3: CASSLGDNYGYTF

V: TRBV28
J: TRBJ2-3
CDR3: CASSFQGSGVGDTQYF

V: TRBV30
J: TRBJ2-1
CDR3: CAWRGRHTEVRSYNEQFF

V: TRBV10-3
J: TRBJ2-4
CDR3: CAISESLPKNIQYF

V: TRBV2
J: TRBJ2-7
CDR3: CASSSLLFGQYF

V: TRBV6-1
J: TRBJ2-7
CDR3: CASSAGLAGTHEQYF

V: TRBV28
J: TRBJ2-7
CDR3: CASSSGQGAYEQYF

V: TRBV6-6
J: TRBJ2-3
CDR3: CASSGGGSTDTQYF

V: TRBV11-2
J: TRBJ1-2
CDR3: CASSYHRDRASYTF

V: TRBV29-1
J: TRBJ2-4
CDR3: CSVGVAGVENIQYF

V: TRBV4-3
J: TRBJ1-1
CDR3: CASSHNGQGNTEAFF

V: TRBV28
J: TRBJ2-1
CDR3: CASSFMENLNEQFF

V: TRBV7-3
J: TRBJ2-1
CDR3: CASSPRLSSYNEQFF

V: TRBV5-1
J: TRBJ2-3
CDR3: CASSRWSGSTSGRSDTQYF

V: TRBV5-6
J: TRBJ2-5
CDR3: CASSFLAGGQETQYF